This T cell receptor (beta chain) was sequenced during a study of T cell responses to AZD1222 COVID-19 vaccine (dated by TCRdb to the early 2020s). Regarding the research as a whole: TCR sequencing was performed for fewer than 250 trial participants, of whom about 200 were given two doses of AZD1222 and around 25 were given two doses of MenACWY control vaccine. Trial participants were enrolled into age subgroups of 18-55, 56-69 and 70-plus years, which contained around 150, 28 and 57 TCR-sequenced participants, respectively.

The germline V gene sets CDR1 to SNHLY and CDR2 to FYNNEI. Trimmed from V: 9 bases; trimmed from J: 6 bases; junction bases lacking a gene match: 3. Taken from cysteine to valine, the CDR3 has 11 residues. Only the CDR3 DNA is retained, 33 bases long and in frame from the first base. Comment on this clone: This clone's antigen is unknown. Per-nucleotide qualities are absent, and no much larger clonotype sits a single base away.

In the paper's terms, the time point label means: about 28 days (+/-7) after the second vaccine dose. Because spike-specific TCR depth and breadth did not differ between the two schedules, AZD1222 recipients who got a second dose at roughly 4 weeks were pooled with those who got a second dose at roughly 12 weeks. Vaccinee samples were obtained from the UK trials COV001 and COV002, which included a single-blind randomized controlled phase 2/3 trial of AZD1222 (ChAdOx1 nCoV-19) in healthy adults. For TCRbeta chain sequencing, PBMC samples were collected from trial participants at day 0 and at day 28 after the second dose. The CDR3 regions of human TCRbeta chains were analyzed by immunosequencing. The study's processing was this. TCRs in the repertoires were compared against a reference library of SARS-CoV-2-specific TCRs that had been generated with the MIRA antigen-specificity platform. Breadth was defined as the fraction of unique TCRs that were SARS-CoV-2-associated. Depth was defined as the fraction of total T cells that were SARS-CoV-2-associated. Using the MIRA data, each spike-specific TCR was mapped to the spike region that the TCR reacts to and placed in a CD4 or CD8 class. Log10-transformed breadth and depth values were compared by one-way ANOVA with Sidak's multiple comparisons tests. TCRdb re-hosts the immuneACCESS table, in-frame sequences only. Its copies lack some clones; in the studies checked, an unresolved V gene accounts for under half of them, and the cause for the rest is not known. The V and J calls and clone size were taken over from that table, and D and trimming were inferred from the DNA. The sample table holds 100,000 to 150,000 clones, of which more than 90% were seen once. Approximately 2% of the sample is held by the ten biggest clonotypes.

Overall results and qualifications from the work: Reportedly, almost half of the unique spike-specific TCRs recognized epitopes lying outside the regions that are mutated in the B.1.351 and B.1.1.7 variants. Conclusions about previously exposed vaccinees are limited because only a handful of AZD1222 recipients were SARS-CoV-2 seropositive at baseline. After two AZD1222 doses, spike-specific TCR breadth and depth were significantly higher than at day 0 and than in MenACWY recipients. Vaccine-associated CD4 TCRs spanned the whole spike protein, with dominant responses in regions 160-218 and 743-854. Because no day 14 peak-response samples were available, repertoires were characterized only after the peak T cell response. Participants were mostly white British, with more females than males. The authors suggested clonal diversity may have been underestimated. In the small 56-69-year group, the increase in depth fell short of significance, most likely because of low power.

The specimen comprised peripheral blood, sampled 28 days after the second AZD1222 dose. The TCR originated in an adult who received the AZD1222 COVID-19 vaccine. Recombination joined TRBV2 with TRBJ2-7, with 9 central nucleotides matching TRBD2. The CDR3 region has the sequence CASGLAIEQYV. At the DNA level, the sequence is TGTGCCAGTGGACTAGCGATCGAGCAGTACGTC.